A single sample gave rise to the 18 T cell receptor beta chains below, sequenced in a study of T cells in Graves' hyperthyroidism and ophthalmopathy. Amplification yielded TCR beta CDR3 regions, with RNA transcripts as the source. HTBI primers drove first-round RT-PCR of the TCR CDR3. TCRdb passed the multiplex PCR reads through MiXCR, listing each CDR3 protein once. Of 280,000 or so distinct CDR3 sequences listed, 25% are singletons. Source material: blood. The receptors shown here come from a man between 40 and 49 years old with Graves' hyperthyroidism that later progressed to Graves' ophthalmopathy.

This clonotype was found many times. The rearrangement uses TRBV11-2 and TRBJ2-5, with TRBD1 matching 10 bases. This CDR3 is 15 amino acids long. Germline lookup yields CDR1 SGHAT and CDR2 FQNNGV. After removal of 5 bases from V and 2 bases from J, the junction contained 5 bases not matched to a gene. The CDR3: CASSPGTGVQETQYF. The DNA for the CDR3 is TGTGCCAGCAGCCCGGGGACAGGGGTTCAAGAGACCCAGTACTTC. Full variable domain (rest looked up from reference TRBV11-2 and TRBJ2-5): EAGVAQSPRYKIIEKRQSVAFWCNPISGHATLYWYQQILGQGPKLLIQFQNNGVVDDSQLPKDRFSAERLKGVDSTLKIQPAKLEDSAVYLCASSPGTGVQETQYFGPGTRLLVL.

This chain uses TRBV28 with TRBJ2-7, with D hard to call. The CDR3 loop spans 15 amino acids. Germline CDR1 reads MDHEN; CDR2 reads SYDVKM. V lost 8 bases and J lost 6, with 23 bases in between. In DNA, the CDR3 is TGTGCCAGCGGGTCGACCGAAACAGTGTTCGGCGAGCAGTACTTC. Protein: CASGSTETVFGEQYF. The variable domain in full, with the rest retrieved from reference TRBV28 and TRBJ2-7, is DVKVTQSSRYLVKRTGEKVFLECVQDMDHENMFWYRQDPGLGLRLIYFSYDVKMKEKGDIPEGYSVSREKKERFSLILESASTNQTSMYLCASGSTETVFGEQYFGPGTRLTVT.

The chain is built from TRBV20-1 and TRBJ1-5; D is uncertain. With 6 bases removed from V and 3 bases from J, the gap between germline ends came to 12 bases. In germline, CDR1 is DFQATT, CDR2 SNEGSKA (reference sequence). The CDR3 is made up of 13 amino acids. The CDR3 DNA reads TGCAGTGCGGGAGGACGGGTCAATCAGCCCCAGCATTTT. This codes for CSAGGRVNQPQHF.

This clonotype occurred many times. CDR3 amino acids: CASSFVKKETQYF. Here the CDR3 DNA reads TGTGCCAGCAGCTTTGTCAAAAAAGAGACCCAGTACTTC. J is TRBJ2-5 and V is TRBV5-6, with D hard to call. Per germline, CDR1 SGHDT and CDR2 YYEEEE. The CDR3 has 13 residues. Trimming cost V 2 bases and J 3 bases, with 8 bases left between them.

This clonotype was recorded many times. The rearrangement uses TRBV5-1 and TRBJ1-1; 12 bases fit TRBD1. CDR3 length: 14 amino acids. The germline gives CDR1 SGHRS, CDR2 YFSETQ. J gave up 11 bases and V 3 bases, and 8 bases lay outside the gene matches. Here the CDR3 reads CASSSPGQGASAFF. CDR3 in DNA: TGCGCCAGCAGCTCGCCGGGACAGGGGGCTTCGGCTTTCTTT.

This clonotype was seen repeatedly, ten times or more. V is TRBV19 and J is TRBJ1-5, with 8 bases that match TRBD1. The trim removed 3 bases at V and 6 bases at J, leaving 16 bases unmatched. The CDR3 is 18 amino acids. Germline CDR1 is LNHDA and CDR2 is SQIVND (reference sequence). For the CDR3, the DNA is TGTGCCAGTAGTATTGGGACAGGAAAAGCCCTTGGGGGTCAGCCCCAGCATTTT. Amino acids: CASSIGTGKALGGQPQHF.

This clonotype has ten or more counts. The rearrangement joins TRBV19 to TRBJ2-7; D could derive from TRBD1 or TRBD2 (6 bases each). CDR3 length: 13 amino acids. Looked up from germline, CDR1 is LNHDA and CDR2 is SQIVND (reference sequence). V was cut by 10 bases and J by 2 bases, with 15 bases left in between. The CDR3 bases are TGTGCCACCCTCGGGCGGGACACCTACGAGCAGTACTTC. Amino acids: CATLGRDTYEQYF.

There are many counts of this clonotype. This chain joins TRBV7-2 and TRBJ2-7, with D maybe TRBD2 (5 bases). CDR3 length equals 13 residues. Germline V CDR1 and CDR2: SGHTA, FQGNSA. V lost 5 bases and J 0 bases, leaving 8 bases between the germline ends. The CDR3 DNA reads as TGTGCCAGCAGCCCCGGGAACTCCTACGAGCAGTACTTC. This translates into CASSPGNSYEQYF.

In its sample, this clonotype was seen a few times. The rearrangement links TRBV11-2 to TRBJ2-5; 7 bases agree with TRBD2. The germline V gene has CDR1 SGHAT and CDR2 FQNNGV. The length of the CDR3 is 13 residues. V was clipped by 2 bases and J by 4 bases; unmatched bases: 1. DNA for the CDR3: TGTGCCAGCAGCTTAAGCGGGGCAGAGACCCAGTACTTC. Protein sequence: CASSLSGAETQYF.

This clonotype was recorded many times. The chain joins TRBV6-2 or TRBV6-3 to TRBJ2-4; D might be TRBD1 (6 bases). The V gene lost 6 bases and the J gene lost 2 bases, with 14 bases spanning the gap. This CDR3 comprises 15 residues. The germline gives CDR1 MNHEY, CDR2 SVGEGT. CDR3 in amino acids: CASSTQGLTKNIQYF. CDR3 coding DNA: TGTGCCAGCAGCACACAGGGTCTTACCAAAAACATTCAGTACTTC.

This clonotype has at least ten counts. The CDR3 is CASSVDSANTEAFF. Written as DNA, the CDR3 is TGTGCCAGCAGCGTAGACAGCGCTAACACTGAAGCTTTCTTT. The rearrangement joins TRBV9 to TRBJ1-1; D gene ambiguous. The V end was cut by 0 bases, the J end by 2 bases, with 8 bases between. The V gene's germline CDR1 is SGDLS and CDR2 YYNGEE. The CDR3 is 14 amino acids. The entire variable domain, with the rest obtained from reference TRBV9 and TRBJ1-1, is as follows: DSGVTQTPKHLITATGQRVTLRCSPRSGDLSVYWYQQSLDQGLQFLIQYYNGEERAKGNILERFSAQQFPDLHSELNLSSLELGDSALYFCASSVDSANTEAFFGQGTRLTVV.

This clonotype appeared many times. The genes are TRBV15 and TRBJ2-7; TRBD2 is a possible D gene (5 bases). This CDR3 comprises 15 residues. The germline V gene has CDR1 LNHNV and CDR2 YYDKDF (reference sequence). Trimming removed 9 bases from V and 0 bases from J, with 18 bases in between. CDR3 amino acids: CATSEGKRSSYEQYF. In DNA, the CDR3 is TGTGCCACAAGTGAGGGAAAAAGGAGCTCCTACGAGCAGTACTTC.

This clonotype was detected ten times or more. The chain uses TRBV6-2 or TRBV6-3 and TRBJ1-1; D is possibly TRBD1 (5 bases). The CDR3 is 15 residues long. The V gene's germline CDR1 is MNHEY and CDR2 SVGEGT. V gave up 0 bases and J gave up 2 bases, with 10 bases separating them. CDR3 protein: CASSYSWGVNTEAFF. CDR3 sequence (DNA): TGTGCCAGCAGTTACTCTTGGGGGGTTAACACTGAAGCTTTCTTT.

The chain joins TRBV6-1 to TRBJ2-5, with D perhaps assigned TRBD1 or TRBD2 (5 bases each). V was shortened by 7 bases and J by 4 bases, with 22 bases between the two germline ends. The CDR3 runs to 16 residues. Germline V lookup: CDR1 MNHNS, CDR2 SASEGT. The CDR3 reads CASTPRWDPRGETQYF. CDR3 nucleotide sequence: TGTGCCAGCACCCCCAGGTGGGACCCTAGGGGAGAGACCCAGTACTTC.

In its sample, this clonotype was seen many times. J is TRBJ2-5 and V is TRBV20-1; TRBD2 aligns across 7 bases. Germline trimming cut 3 bases from V and 9 bases from J; bases unmatched to any gene: 13. Germline V gives CDR1 DFQATT, CDR2 SNEGSKA (reference sequence). The CDR3 is 14 amino acids. CDR3 coding DNA: TGCAGTGCTAGGGGGCCTAGCGGTACCGGGGCCCAGTACTTC. Translated, it gives CSARGPSGTGAQYF.

This clonotype has ten or more counts. The chain combines TRBV15 with TRBJ2-7; D unclear. V gave up 6 bases and J gave up 2 bases, with 11 bases separating them. This CDR3 has 13 residues. Germline V lookup: CDR1 LNHNV, CDR2 YYDKDF (reference sequence). CDR3 nucleotide sequence: TGTGCCACCAGGAAAGATTACACCTACGAGCAGTACTTC. Amino acids: CATRKDYTYEQYF.

This clonotype showed up many times. The chain carries TRBV2 and TRBJ2-5, with D perhaps matching TRBD1 or TRBD2 (7 bases each). The germline gives CDR1 SNHLY, CDR2 FYNNEI. CDR3 length equals 16 residues. Trimming removed 6 bases at V and 0 bases at J, with 17 bases between. The CDR3 nucleotides read TGTGCCAGCAGGGGAGGGCCAGGGGGGCACCAAGAGACCCAGTACTTC. Translation gives CASRGGPGGHQETQYF.

In its sample, this clonotype was seen many times. The chain carries TRBV28 and TRBJ2-2, with D uncertain. Germline V lookup: CDR1 MDHEN, CDR2 SYDVKM. This CDR3 region has 18 residues. Trimming pared 2 bases from V and 2 bases from J, leaving 18 bases between. In nucleotides, the CDR3 is TGTGCCAGCAGTTTAACCCGGCGTCGGGCATTAAACACCGGGGAGCTGTTTTTT. Translated: CASSLTRRRALNTGELFF.